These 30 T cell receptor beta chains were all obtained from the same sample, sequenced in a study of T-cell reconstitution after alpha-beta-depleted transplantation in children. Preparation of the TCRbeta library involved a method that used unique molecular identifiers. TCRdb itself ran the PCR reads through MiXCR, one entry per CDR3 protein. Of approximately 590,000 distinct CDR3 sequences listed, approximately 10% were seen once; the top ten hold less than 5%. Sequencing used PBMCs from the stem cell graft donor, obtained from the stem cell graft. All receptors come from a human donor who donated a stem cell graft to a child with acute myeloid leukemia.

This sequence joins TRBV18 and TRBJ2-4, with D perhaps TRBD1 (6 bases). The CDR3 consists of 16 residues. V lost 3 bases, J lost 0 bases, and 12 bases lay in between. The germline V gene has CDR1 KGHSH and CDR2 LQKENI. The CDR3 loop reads CASSPVQGVAKNIQYF. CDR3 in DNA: TGTGCCAGCTCACCTGTACAGGGAGTAGCCAAAAACATTCAGTACTTC. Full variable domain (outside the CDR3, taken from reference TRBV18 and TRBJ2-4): NAGVMQNPRHLVRRRGQEARLRCSPMKGHSHVYWYRQLPEEGLKFMVYLQKENIIDESGMPKERFSAEFPKEGPSILRIQQVVRGDSAAYFCASSPVQGVAKNIQYFGAGTRLSVL.

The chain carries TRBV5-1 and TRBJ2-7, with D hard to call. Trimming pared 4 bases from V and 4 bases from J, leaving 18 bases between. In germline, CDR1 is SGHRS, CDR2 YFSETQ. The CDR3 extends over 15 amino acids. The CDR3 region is CASSQIGFGEYEQYF. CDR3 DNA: TGCGCCAGCAGCCAAATCGGATTTGGCGAATACGAGCAGTACTTC.

The CDR3 loop is CASSLERRQLRETQYF. Written as DNA, the CDR3 is TGTGCCAGCAGCTTAGAGAGGAGGCAGCTGAGGGAGACCCAGTACTTC. V is TRBV7-2 and J is TRBJ2-5, with a tentative D call TRBD2 (5 bases). Germline V gene sequence: CDR1 SGHTA, CDR2 FQGNSA. The CDR3 length is 16 residues. The ends were cut back, 1 base at V and 5 bases at J, with 17 bases in the middle. Complete variable domain (other parts from reference TRBV7-2 and TRBJ2-5): GAGVSQSPSNKVTEKGKDVELRCDPISGHTALYWYRQSLGQGLEFLIYFQGNSAPDKSGLPSDRFSAERTGGSVSTLTIQRTQQEDSAVYLCASSLERRQLRETQYFGPGTRLLVL.

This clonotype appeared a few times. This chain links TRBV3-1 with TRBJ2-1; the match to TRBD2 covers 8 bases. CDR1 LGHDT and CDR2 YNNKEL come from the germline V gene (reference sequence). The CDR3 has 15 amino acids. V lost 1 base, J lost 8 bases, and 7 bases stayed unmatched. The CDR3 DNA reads TGTGCCAGCAGCCAAGGGGCTAGCGGGTGGGATGAGCAGTTCTTC. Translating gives CASSQGASGWDEQFF.

CDR3: CASSLVVAVFKADTQYF. The CDR3 DNA follows: TGTGCCAGCAGTTTAGTGGTAGCGGTTTTTAAAGCAGATACGCAGTATTTT. V is TRBV12-3 or TRBV12-4 and J is TRBJ2-3; possibly TRBD2 for D (6 bases). V was shortened by 1 base and J by 4 bases, with 18 bases between the two germline ends. The CDR3 is 17 residues long.

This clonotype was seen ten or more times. The CDR3 DNA is TGTGCCAGCAACCCGAGGGCCACTAGCGGGTACAATGAGCAGTTCTTC. It specifies CASNPRATSGYNEQFF. The J gene is TRBJ2-1, the V gene TRBV5-4; the match to TRBD2 covers 9 bases. In germline, CDR1 is SGHNT, CDR2 YYREEE (reference sequence). The CDR3 runs to 16 residues. V was clipped by 6 bases and J by 4 bases; unmatched bases: 11.

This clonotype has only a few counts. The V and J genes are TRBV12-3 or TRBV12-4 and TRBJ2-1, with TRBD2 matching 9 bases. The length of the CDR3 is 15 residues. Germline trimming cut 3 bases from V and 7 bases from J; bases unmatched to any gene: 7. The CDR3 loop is CASSFQSGRNNEQFF. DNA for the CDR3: TGTGCCAGCAGTTTTCAGAGCGGGAGGAATAATGAGCAGTTCTTC.

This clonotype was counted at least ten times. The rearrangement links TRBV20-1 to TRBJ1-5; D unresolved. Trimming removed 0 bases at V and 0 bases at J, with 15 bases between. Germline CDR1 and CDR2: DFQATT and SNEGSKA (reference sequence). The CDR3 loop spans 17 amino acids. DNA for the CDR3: TGCAGTGCTAGAGATCCCGGCAGAAAATATAGCAATCAGCCCCAGCATTTT. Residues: CSARDPGRKYSNQPQHF.

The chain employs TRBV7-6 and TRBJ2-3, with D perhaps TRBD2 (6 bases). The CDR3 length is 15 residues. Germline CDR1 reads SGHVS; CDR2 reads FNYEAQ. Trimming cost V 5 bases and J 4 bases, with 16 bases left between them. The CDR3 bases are TGTGCCAGCAGCCCAACCTTCGCTAGCGCAGATACGCAGTATTTT. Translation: CASSPTFASADTQYF.

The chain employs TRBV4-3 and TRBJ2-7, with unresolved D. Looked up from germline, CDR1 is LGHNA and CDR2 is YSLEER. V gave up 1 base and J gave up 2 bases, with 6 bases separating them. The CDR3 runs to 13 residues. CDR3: CASSQGSAYEQYF. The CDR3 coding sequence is TGCGCCAGCAGCCAAGGATCGGCCTACGAGCAGTACTTC.

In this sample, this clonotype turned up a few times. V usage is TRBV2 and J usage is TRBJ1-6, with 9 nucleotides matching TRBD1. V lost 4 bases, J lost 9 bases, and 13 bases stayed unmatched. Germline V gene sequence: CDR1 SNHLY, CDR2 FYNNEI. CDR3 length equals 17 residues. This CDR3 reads CASSVGNLDRGGSPLHF. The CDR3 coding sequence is TGTGCCAGCAGTGTGGGGAATCTGGACAGGGGCGGTTCACCCCTCCACTTT.

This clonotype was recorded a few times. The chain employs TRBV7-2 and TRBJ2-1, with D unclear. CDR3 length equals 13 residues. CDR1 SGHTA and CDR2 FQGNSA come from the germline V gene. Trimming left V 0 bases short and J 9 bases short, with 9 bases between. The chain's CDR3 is CASSLAPLSEQFF. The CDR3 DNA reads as TGTGCCAGCAGCTTAGCGCCACTCAGTGAGCAGTTCTTC.

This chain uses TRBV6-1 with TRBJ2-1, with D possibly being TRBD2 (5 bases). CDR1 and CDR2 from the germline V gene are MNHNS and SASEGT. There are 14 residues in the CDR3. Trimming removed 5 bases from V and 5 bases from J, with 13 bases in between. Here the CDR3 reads CASSRGAVDNEQFF. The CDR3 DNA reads TGTGCCAGCAGTCGGGGAGCGGTAGACAATGAGCAGTTCTTC.

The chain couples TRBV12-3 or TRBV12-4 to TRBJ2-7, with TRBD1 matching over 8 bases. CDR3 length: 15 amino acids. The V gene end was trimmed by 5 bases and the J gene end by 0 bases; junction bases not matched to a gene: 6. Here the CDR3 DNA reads TGTGCCAGCAGTCAGGACAGGGAGCGCTCCTACGAGCAGTACTTC. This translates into CASSQDRERSYEQYF.

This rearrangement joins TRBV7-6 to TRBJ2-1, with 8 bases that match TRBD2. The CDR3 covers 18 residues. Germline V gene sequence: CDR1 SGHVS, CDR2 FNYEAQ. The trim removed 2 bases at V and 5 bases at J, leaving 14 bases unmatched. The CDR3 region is CASSLNRAASGRHNEQFF. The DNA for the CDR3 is TGTGCCAGCAGCTTAAACCGAGCCGCTAGCGGGCGTCACAATGAGCAGTTCTTC.

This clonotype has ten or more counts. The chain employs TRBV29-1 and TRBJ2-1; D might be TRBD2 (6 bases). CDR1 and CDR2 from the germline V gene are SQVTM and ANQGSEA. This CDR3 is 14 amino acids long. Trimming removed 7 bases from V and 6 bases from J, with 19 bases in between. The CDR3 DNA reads TGCAGCGCGGGCCCGGGAGTTAGCGTCAATGAGCAGTTCTTC. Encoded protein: CSAGPGVSVNEQFF.

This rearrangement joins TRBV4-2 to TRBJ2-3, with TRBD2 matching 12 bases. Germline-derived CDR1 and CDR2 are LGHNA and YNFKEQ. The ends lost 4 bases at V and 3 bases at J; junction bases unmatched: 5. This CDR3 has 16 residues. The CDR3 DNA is TGTGCCAGCAGCCCCCTAGCGGGAGGGCGGACAGATACGCAGTATTTT. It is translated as CASSPLAGGRTDTQYF.

The CDR3 nucleotides read TGTGCCAGCAGGACCCTAGGACAGGGGGTACGGACCCAGTACTTC. Amino acid sequence: CASRTLGQGVRTQYF. The rearrangement links TRBV25-1 to TRBJ2-5, with 10 bases lining up with TRBD1. CDR3 length: 15 residues. V lost 6 bases to trimming and J lost 7 bases; unmatched junction nucleotides: 11. CDR1 is MGHDK and CDR2 is SYGVNS in the germline V gene. The full variable domain, rest sourced from reference TRBV25-1 and TRBJ2-5, is EADIYQTPRYLVIGTGKKITLECSQTMGHDKMYWYQQDPGMELHLIHYSYGVNSTEKGDLSSESTVSRIRTEHFPLTLESARPSHTSQYLCASRTLGQGVRTQYFGPGTRLLVL.

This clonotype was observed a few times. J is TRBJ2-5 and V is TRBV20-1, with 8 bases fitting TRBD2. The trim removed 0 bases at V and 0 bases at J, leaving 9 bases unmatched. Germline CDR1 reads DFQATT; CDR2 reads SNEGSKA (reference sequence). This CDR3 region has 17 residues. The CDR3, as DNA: TGCAGTGCTAGAGATCCGAGCGGGAGCGGGCACCAAGAGACCCAGTACTTC. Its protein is CSARDPSGSGHQETQYF.

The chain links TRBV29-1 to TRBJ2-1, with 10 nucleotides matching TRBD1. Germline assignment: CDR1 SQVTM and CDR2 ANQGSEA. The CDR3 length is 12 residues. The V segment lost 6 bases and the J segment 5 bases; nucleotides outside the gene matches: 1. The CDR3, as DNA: TGCAGCGTCGGGACAGGGGACAATGAGCAGTTCTTC. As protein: CSVGTGDNEQFF.

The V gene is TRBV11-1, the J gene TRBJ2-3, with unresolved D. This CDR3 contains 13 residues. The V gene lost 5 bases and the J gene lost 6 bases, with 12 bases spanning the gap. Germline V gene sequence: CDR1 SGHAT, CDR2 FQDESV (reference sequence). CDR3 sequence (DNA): TGTGCCAGCAGCCCTGGTTCCGCGGATACGCAGTATTTT. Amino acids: CASSPGSADTQYF.

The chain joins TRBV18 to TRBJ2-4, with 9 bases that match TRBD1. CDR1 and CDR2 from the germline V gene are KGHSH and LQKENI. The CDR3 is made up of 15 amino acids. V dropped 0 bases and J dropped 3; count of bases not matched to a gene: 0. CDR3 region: CASSPPTGGKNIQYF. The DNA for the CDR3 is TGTGCCAGCTCACCACCGACAGGGGGCAAAAACATTCAGTACTTC.

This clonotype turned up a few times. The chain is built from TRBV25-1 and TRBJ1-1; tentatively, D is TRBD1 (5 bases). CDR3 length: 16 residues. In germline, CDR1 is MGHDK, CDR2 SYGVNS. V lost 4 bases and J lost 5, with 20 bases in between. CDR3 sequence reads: CASSAPRGQGMTEAFF. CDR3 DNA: TGTGCCAGCAGTGCCCCTCGCGGGCAGGGTATGACTGAAGCTTTCTTT.

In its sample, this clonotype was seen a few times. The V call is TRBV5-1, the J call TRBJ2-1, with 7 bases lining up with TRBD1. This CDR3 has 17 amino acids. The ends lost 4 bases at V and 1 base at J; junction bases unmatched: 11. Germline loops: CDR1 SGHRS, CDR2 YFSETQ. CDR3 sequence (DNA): TGCGCCAGCAGCCTTCCGACAGGGACCTCTTCCTACAATGAGCAGTTCTTC. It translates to CASSLPTGTSSYNEQFF.

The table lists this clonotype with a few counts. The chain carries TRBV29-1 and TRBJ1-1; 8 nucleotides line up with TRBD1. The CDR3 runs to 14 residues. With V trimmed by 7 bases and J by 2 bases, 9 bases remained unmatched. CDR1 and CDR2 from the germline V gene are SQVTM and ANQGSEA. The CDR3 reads CSETGGGGNTEAFF. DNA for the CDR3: TGCAGCGAAACAGGGGGAGGGGGAAACACTGAAGCTTTCTTT.

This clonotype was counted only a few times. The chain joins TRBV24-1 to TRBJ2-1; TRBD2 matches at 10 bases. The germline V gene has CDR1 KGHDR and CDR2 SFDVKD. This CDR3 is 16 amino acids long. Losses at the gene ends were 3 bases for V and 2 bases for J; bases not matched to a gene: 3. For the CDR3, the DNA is TGTGCCACCAGTGATGTTCTAGCGGGGGCCTACAATGAGCAGTTCTTC. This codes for CATSDVLAGAYNEQFF.

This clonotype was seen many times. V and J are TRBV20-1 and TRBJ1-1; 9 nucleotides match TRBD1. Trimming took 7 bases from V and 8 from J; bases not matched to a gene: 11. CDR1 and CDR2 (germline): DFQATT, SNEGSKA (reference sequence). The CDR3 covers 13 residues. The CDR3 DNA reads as TGCAGTGTCCTAGCGGGACAGGGCCACGAAGCTTTCTTT. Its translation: CSVLAGQGHEAFF.

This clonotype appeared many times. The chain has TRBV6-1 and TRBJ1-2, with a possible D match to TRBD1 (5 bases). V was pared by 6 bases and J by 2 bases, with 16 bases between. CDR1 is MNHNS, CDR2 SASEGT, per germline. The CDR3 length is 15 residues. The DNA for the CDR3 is TGTGCCAGCAGAGCATACCGGGGGGAGAACTATGGCTACACCTTC. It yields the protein CASRAYRGENYGYTF.

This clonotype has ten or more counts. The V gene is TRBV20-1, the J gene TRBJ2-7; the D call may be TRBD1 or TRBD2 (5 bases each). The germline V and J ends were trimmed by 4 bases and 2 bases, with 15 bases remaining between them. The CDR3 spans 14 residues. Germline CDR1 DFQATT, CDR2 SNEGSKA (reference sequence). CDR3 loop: CSAIRDPAAYEQYF. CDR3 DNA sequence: TGCAGTGCTATCCGGGACCCAGCCGCCTACGAGCAGTACTTC.

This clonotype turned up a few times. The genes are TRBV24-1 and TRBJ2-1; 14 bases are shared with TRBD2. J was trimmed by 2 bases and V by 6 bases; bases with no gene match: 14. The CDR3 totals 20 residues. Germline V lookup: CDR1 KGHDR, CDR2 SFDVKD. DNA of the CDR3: TGTGCCACCAGTTCGCCGTGGGGGACTAGCGGGAGTGTAACCTACAATGAGCAGTTCTTC. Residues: CATSSPWGTSGSVTYNEQFF.